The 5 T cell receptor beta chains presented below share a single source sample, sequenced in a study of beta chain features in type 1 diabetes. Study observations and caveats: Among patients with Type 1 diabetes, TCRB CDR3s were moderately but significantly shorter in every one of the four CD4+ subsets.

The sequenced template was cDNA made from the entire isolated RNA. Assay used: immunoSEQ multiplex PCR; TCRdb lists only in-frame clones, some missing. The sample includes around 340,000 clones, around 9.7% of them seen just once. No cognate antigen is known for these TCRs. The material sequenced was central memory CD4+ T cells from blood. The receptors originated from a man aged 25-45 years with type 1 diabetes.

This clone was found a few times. CDR3 DNA sequence: TGTGCCAGCAGCCTCGGACTAGCGGGGGTGGATACGCAGTATTTT. This sequence encodes CASSLGLAGVDTQYF. The gene calls are TRBV5-8 and TRBJ2-3; TRBD2 agrees at 13 bases. CDR1 SGHTS and CDR2 YDEGEE come from the germline V gene. This CDR3 comprises 15 residues. With 4 bases clipped from V and 6 bases from J, the junction kept 5 bases outside the gene matches.

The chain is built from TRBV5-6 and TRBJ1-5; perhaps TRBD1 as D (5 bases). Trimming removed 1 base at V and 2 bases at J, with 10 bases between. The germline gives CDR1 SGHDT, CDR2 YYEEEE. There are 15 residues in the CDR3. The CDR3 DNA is TGTGCCAGCAGCTTGAGAGGGGAGGGCAATCAGCCCCAGCATTTT. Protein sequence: CASSLRGEGNQPQHF.

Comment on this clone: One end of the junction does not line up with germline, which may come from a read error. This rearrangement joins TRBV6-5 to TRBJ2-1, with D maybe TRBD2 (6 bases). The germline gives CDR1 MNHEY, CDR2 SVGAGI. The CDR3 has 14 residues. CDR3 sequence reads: CASSDSTRVDEQFF. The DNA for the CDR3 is TGTGCCAGCAGTGACTCGACTAGGGTCGATGAGCAGTTCTTC.

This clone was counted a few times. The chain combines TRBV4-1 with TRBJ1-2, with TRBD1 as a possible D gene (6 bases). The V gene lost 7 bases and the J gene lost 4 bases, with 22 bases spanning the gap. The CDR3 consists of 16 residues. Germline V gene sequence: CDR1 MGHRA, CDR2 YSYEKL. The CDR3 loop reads CASTTEYRDSTYGYTF. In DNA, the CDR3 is TGCGCCAGCACCACGGAATACAGGGACTCTACCTATGGCTACACCTTC.

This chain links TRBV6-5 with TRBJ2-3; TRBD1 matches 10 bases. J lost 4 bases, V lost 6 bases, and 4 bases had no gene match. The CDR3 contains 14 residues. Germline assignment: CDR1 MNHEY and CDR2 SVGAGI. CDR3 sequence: CASSSGTGADTQYF. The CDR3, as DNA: TGTGCCAGCAGCTCCGGGACAGGGGCAGATACGCAGTATTTT.